The next 5 T cell receptor beta chains were all read from a single sample in a study of blood T cell repertoires in COVID-19 (TCRdb year 2020). The protocol used for the library was the immunoSEQ multiplex PCR assay. TCRdb holds this immuneACCESS table with in-frame rearrangements only. Some clones are missing; in checked studies, unresolved V genes explain under half, and the rest has no known cause. The sample records some 200,000 clones, roughly 80% of which are singletons. The ten largest clones represent over 9.5% of the sample. Sequencing used peripheral blood. These receptors all stem from a woman of 80 years or more with acute or convalescent COVID-19.

The chain joins TRBV18 to TRBJ1-1; TRBD1 agrees at 7 bases. V shed 3 bases, J shed 2 bases, and the junction held 6 bases outside the gene matches. The CDR3 is made up of 15 amino acids. The germline V gene has CDR1 KGHSH and CDR2 LQKENI. CDR3 sequence reads: CASSPGGTVNTEAFF. The CDR3 bases are TGTGCCAGCTCACCTGGTGGGACAGTTAACACTGAAGCTTTCTTT.

V and J are TRBV27 and TRBJ1-6; TRBD1 might be the D (5 bases). The CDR3 length is 14 residues. Trimming shortened V by 4 bases and J by 14 bases, and 18 bases separated the two germline ends. Per the germline V gene, CDR1 is MNHEY and CDR2 is SMNVEV (reference sequence). As DNA, the CDR3 is TGTGCCAGCAGTTCCCAGGGTGGAAGTAGGGCCCTCCACTTT. It specifies CASSSQGGSRALHF.

There are a few counts of this clone. CDR3 coding DNA: TGTGCCAGCAGCCGATCTAGCGGGATCTCAGATACGCAGTATTTT. Residues: CASSRSSGISDTQYF. This rearrangement joins TRBV6-6 to TRBJ2-3, with 9 bases fitting TRBD2. The CDR3 consists of 15 residues. The V gene's germline CDR1 is MNHNY and CDR2 SVGAGI (reference sequence). Trimming took 6 bases from V and 4 from J; bases not matched to a gene: 8.

The CDR3 bases are TGTGCCAGCAGTTACCCGGGACAGGGATTTTCGAACACTGAAGCTTTCTTT. It codes for CASSYPGQGFSNTEAFF. J is TRBJ1-1 and V is TRBV6-2 or TRBV6-3; TRBD1 agrees at 9 bases. After removal of 2 bases from V and 1 base from J, the junction contained 8 bases not matched to a gene. The CDR3 is 17 residues long. CDR1 MNHEY and CDR2 SVGEGT come from the germline V gene.

This CDR3 is CASSTTGNNEKLFF. In DNA, the CDR3 is TGTGCCAGCAGTACCACCGGGAATAATGAAAAACTGTTTTTT. This rearrangement joins TRBV6-2 or TRBV6-3 to TRBJ1-4, with unresolved D. Per germline, CDR1 MNHEY and CDR2 SVGEGT. There are 14 residues in the CDR3. Trimming removed 5 bases at V and 4 bases at J, with 11 bases between.